The 8 T cell receptor beta chains below were found in one sample sequenced in a study of human T cells and chemical hapten exposure. Time point: healthy volunteer bleed at 2 weeks. Researchers extracted total RNA from unfractionated whole blood. TCRdb itself ran the RACE reads through MiXCR, one entry per CDR3 protein. The sample has roughly 100,000 distinct CDR3 sequences, about 10% seen once; the top ten hold about 3%. The specimen sequenced was whole blood. The receptors come from a female donor in good health. Some clones in this sample may be carry-over from other donors' samples.

The chain joins TRBV5-1 to TRBJ2-6, with D possibly being TRBD1 (6 bases). Germline V gene sequence: CDR1 SGHRS, CDR2 YFSETQ. The CDR3 runs 16 residues. V lost 5 bases and J 4 bases, leaving 16 bases between the germline ends. For the CDR3, the DNA is TGCGCCAGCAGGAGGGACACACAGTCGGGGGCCAACGTCCTGACTTTC. The encoded protein is CASRRDTQSGANVLTF.

This clonotype has a count of ten or more. The V gene is TRBV30, the J gene TRBJ2-7; 8 bases fit TRBD2. Germline-derived CDR1 and CDR2 are GTSNPN and SVGIG (reference sequence). CDR3 length equals 15 residues. V gave up 0 bases and J gave up 0 bases; unmatched junction bases: 4. The CDR3 DNA reads as TGTGCCTGGAGTGTAGTAACTAGCGGCTCCTACGAGCAGTACTTC. Amino acid sequence: CAWSVVTSGSYEQYF.

This clonotype was detected many times. CDR3: CASSLRSRQGVGGYYEQYF. The CDR3, as DNA: TGTGCCAGCAGCTTAAGATCGCGACAGGGGGTCGGAGGCTACTACGAGCAGTACTTC. J is TRBJ2-7 and V is TRBV7-2, with 9 bases lining up with TRBD1. Losses at the gene ends were 2 bases for V and 3 bases for J; bases not matched to a gene: 17. Germline V gene sequence: CDR1 SGHTA, CDR2 FQGNSA. This CDR3 region has 19 residues.

This chain uses TRBV7-3 with TRBJ2-1; D is uncertain. CDR1 and CDR2 (germline): SGHTA, FQGTGA. V was clipped by 4 bases and J by 6 bases, with 7 bases between them. The CDR3 has 12 amino acids. CDR3 residues: CASSYDANEQFF. CDR3 coding DNA: TGTGCCAGCAGCTACGATGCCAATGAGCAGTTCTTC.

V usage is TRBV11-2 and J usage is TRBJ1-1, with a tentative D call TRBD1 (6 bases). The CDR3 totals 14 residues. The V end was cut by 5 bases, the J end by 1 base, with 11 bases between. Germline V gives CDR1 SGHAT, CDR2 FQNNGV. The CDR3 DNA reads as TGTGCCAGCAGCACAGCGGACAGGAACACTGAAGCTTTCTTT. It yields the protein CASSTADRNTEAFF.

This clonotype was observed a handful of times. The chain uses TRBV7-9 and TRBJ1-1, with TRBD1 matching 8 bases. After removal of 5 bases from V and 2 bases from J, the junction contained 10 bases not matched to a gene. Per the germline V gene, CDR1 is SEHNR and CDR2 is FQNEAQ (reference sequence). The CDR3 length is 16 residues. CDR3 in amino acids: CASSHKSGQVNTEAFF. The CDR3, as DNA: TGTGCCAGCAGCCATAAATCGGGACAGGTCAACACTGAAGCTTTCTTT. The variable domain in full, completed from reference TRBV7-9 and TRBJ1-1, reads DTGVSQNPRHKITKRGQNVTFRCDPISEHNRLYWYRQTLGQGPEFLTYFQNEAQLEKSRLLSDRFSAERPKGSFSTLEIQRTEQGDSAMYLCASSHKSGQVNTEAFFGQGTRLTVV.

The table lists this clonotype with many counts. This chain links TRBV2 with TRBJ2-7; 13 bases map to TRBD2. V gave up 10 bases and J gave up 2 bases; unmatched junction bases: 11. The CDR3 extends over 16 amino acids. Looked up from germline, CDR1 is SNHLY and CDR2 is FYNNEI. The CDR3 DNA reads TGTGCCACGAGGGGACTAGCGGGAACGGGGGCCTACGAGCAGTACTTC. This gives the protein CATRGLAGTGAYEQYF.

As concerns this clonotype: At one end the junction does not follow the germline gene, possibly because of a read error. This chain connects TRBV12-3 or TRBV12-4 to TRBJ1-5, with TRBD1 matching over 7 bases. This CDR3 region has 13 residues. As DNA, the CDR3 is TGTGCCAGCGGGAGGGACAGCAATCGGCCCCAGCATTTT. This translates into CASGRDSNRPQHF.